This T cell receptor beta chain derives from a study of blood T cell repertoires in COVID-19. Whole-study context: PBMCs, B-cell-depleted T cells, or T cells provided the cDNA or gDNA that made up the material.

Recovery among Cohort 3 donors was established by two negative PCRs, clearance, or symptom resolution. Authors' data handling: How many nucleated cells were present was estimated from reference gene primer amplification. The assay was immunoSEQ multiplex PCR, and TCRdb's table has in-frame clones only and misses some. That table furnishes V, J and clone size, whereas the DNA furnished D and trimming. The sample shows roughly 320,000 clones, just over 85% of them seen only once. Per germline, CDR1 SGHTA and CDR2 FQGNSA. The CDR3 loop spans 16 amino acids. Trimming removed 5 bases from V and 0 bases from J; junction bases left unmatched: 5.

The V and J genes are TRBV7-2 and TRBJ2-2; 8 bases are a match to TRBD1. The material sequenced was PBMCs or T cells enriched from blood (not recorded which). The clonotype originates from a man between 25 and 39 years old who had recovered from COVID-19. DNA for the CDR3: TGTGCCAGCAGCATCCGCAGGGGGCCGAACACCGGGGAGCTGTTTTTT. Protein sequence: CASSIRRGPNTGELFF. The whole variable domain, remainder taken from reference TRBV7-2 and TRBJ2-2, is GAGVSQSPSNKVTEKGKDVELRCDPISGHTALYWYRQSLGQGLEFLIYFQGNSAPDKSGLPSDRFSAERTGGSVSTLTIQRTQQEDSAVYLCASSIRRGPNTGELFFGEGSRLTVL.